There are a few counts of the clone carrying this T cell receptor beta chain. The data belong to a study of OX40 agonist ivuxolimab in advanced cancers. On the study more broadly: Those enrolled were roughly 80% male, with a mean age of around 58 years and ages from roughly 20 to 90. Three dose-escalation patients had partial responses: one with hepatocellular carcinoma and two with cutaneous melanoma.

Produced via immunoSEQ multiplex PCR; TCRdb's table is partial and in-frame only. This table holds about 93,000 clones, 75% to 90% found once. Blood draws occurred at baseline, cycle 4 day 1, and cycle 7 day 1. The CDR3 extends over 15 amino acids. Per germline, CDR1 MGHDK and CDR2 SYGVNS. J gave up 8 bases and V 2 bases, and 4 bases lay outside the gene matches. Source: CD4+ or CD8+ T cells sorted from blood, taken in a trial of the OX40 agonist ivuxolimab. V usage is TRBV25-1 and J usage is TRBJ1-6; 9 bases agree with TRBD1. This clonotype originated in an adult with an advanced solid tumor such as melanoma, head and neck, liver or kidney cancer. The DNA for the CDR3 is TGTGCCAGCAGTGAAGCCGGGACAGGGTATTCACCCCTCCACTTT. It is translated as CASSEAGTGYSPLHF.